Following are 13 T cell receptor beta chains from one sample sequenced in a study of vaccination and CD4 T cells after COVID-19. Treatment: roughly ten-day PBMC culture with coronavirus spike peptide pools or control peptides (ViraFEST assay). These receptors have no known antigen. Cultured CD4+ T-cell DNA underwent Oncomine TCR Beta short-read sequencing. MiXCR was run by TCRdb on the PCR reads, yielding one entry per CDR3 protein. Found here are about 18,000 distinct CDR3 sequences, 70% of them singletons; the top ten hold more than 15%. Sequencing was carried out using CD4+ T cells from blood, cultured in vitro. These receptor sequences come from a human donor who had recovered from COVID-19.

V gene TRBV19 combines with J gene TRBJ1-5, with D perhaps TRBD1 (5 bases). CDR3 size: 12 residues. CDR1 is LNHDA and CDR2 is SQIVND in the germline V gene (reference sequence). The V and J ends lost 10 bases and 4 bases respectively, with 11 bases between them. The CDR3 DNA follows: TGTGCCACGGGACCACCTAATCAGCCCCAGCATTTT. Translating it yields CATGPPNQPQHF.

The gene calls are TRBV20-1 and TRBJ1-1, with 7 bases lining up with TRBD1. V lost 5 bases, J lost 1 base, and 7 bases stayed unmatched. CDR1 is DFQATT and CDR2 is SNEGSKA in the germline V gene (reference sequence). This CDR3 has 14 residues. CDR3 region: CSAPRTGSNTEAFF. For the CDR3, the DNA is TGCAGTGCTCCAAGGACAGGCTCGAACACTGAAGCTTTCTTT.

The chain employs TRBV20-1 and TRBJ2-5; 8 bases fit TRBD2. Germline-derived CDR1 and CDR2 are DFQATT and SNEGSKA (reference sequence). CDR3 size: 14 residues. Trimming took 0 bases from V and 4 from J; bases not matched to a gene: 4. CDR3 DNA: TGCAGTGCTAGAGAGCGGCTAGCGGGAGAGACCCAGTACTTC. Its translation is CSARERLAGETQYF.

The chain links TRBV6-2 or TRBV6-3 to TRBJ1-2; D remains unclear. The CDR3 runs to 14 residues. Germline CDR1 and CDR2: MNHEY and SVGEGT. The V end was cut by 0 bases, the J end by 8 bases, with 13 bases between. CDR3 nucleotide sequence: TGTGCCAGCAGTTACTCTCCCGGGATGGACGGCTACACCTTC. It yields the protein CASSYSPGMDGYTF.

The chain uses TRBV30 and TRBJ1-2; 8 nucleotides match TRBD1. The V gene's germline CDR1 is GTSNPN and CDR2 SVGIG (reference sequence). The trim removed 0 bases at V and 2 bases at J, leaving 5 bases unmatched. This CDR3 contains 15 residues. For the CDR3, the DNA is TGTGCCTGGAGTGTACTTTCAGGGGGCAACTATGGCTACACCTTC. The encoded protein is CAWSVLSGGNYGYTF.

The chain carries TRBV10-1 and TRBJ2-5, with 8 positions matching TRBD2. This CDR3 contains 11 residues. Trimming removed 11 bases from V and 3 bases from J; junction bases left unmatched: 2. CDR1 and CDR2 from the germline V gene are WNHNN and SYGVQD (reference sequence). The CDR3 DNA follows: TGCGCCGATAGCGGGAAAGAGACCCAGTACTTC. Translation gives CADSGKETQYF.

The chain recombines TRBV20-1 with TRBJ1-5, with a possible D match to TRBD1 (6 bases). Trimming removed 5 bases from V and 0 bases from J, with 17 bases in between. The germline V gene encodes CDR1 DFQATT and CDR2 SNEGSKA (reference sequence). The CDR3 covers 16 residues. Here the CDR3 DNA reads TGCAGTGCTCTAGGGCGGCAGGGGCTTAGCAATCAGCCCCAGCATTTT. Protein sequence: CSALGRQGLSNQPQHF.

This clonotype was observed a handful of times. The genes are TRBV28 and TRBJ2-3; D is uncertain. Between the trimmed V and J ends, which lost 7 bases and 3 bases, there was a span of 11 bases. Per germline, CDR1 MDHEN and CDR2 SYDVKM. The CDR3 runs 13 residues. In DNA form, the CDR3 reads TGTGCCAGCAAGGCGCCCACAACAGATACGCAGTATTTT. It encodes CASKAPTTDTQYF.

The chain uses TRBV27 and TRBJ1-6; TRBD1 is a possible D gene (5 bases). Germline assignment: CDR1 MNHEY and CDR2 SMNVEV (reference sequence). CDR3 size: 14 residues. V was clipped by 7 bases and J by 7 bases, with 14 bases between them. The CDR3 sequence: CASNRREGNSPLHF. CDR3 bases: TGTGCCAGCAACAGACGGGAGGGGAATTCACCCCTCCACTTT.

The V gene is TRBV15, the J gene TRBJ2-5; D is uncertain. This CDR3 region has 15 residues. Between the trimmed V and J ends, which lost 0 bases and 7 bases, there was a span of 15 bases. CDR1 is LNHNV and CDR2 is YYDKDF in the germline V gene (reference sequence). CDR3: CATSREDAFQMTQYF. As DNA, the CDR3 is TGTGCCACCAGCAGAGAGGACGCCTTCCAGATGACCCAGTACTTC.

There are a few counts of this clonotype. The chain couples TRBV27 to TRBJ2-7, with a weak D call TRBD2 (7 bases). Germline V gives CDR1 MNHEY, CDR2 SMNVEV (reference sequence). The CDR3 has 15 residues. Trimming stripped 6 bases from V and 4 bases from J, with 19 bases between. CDR3 DNA: TGTGCCAGCAGCCGCGGACTAGGGGGTGGGTACGAGCAGTACTTC. Translating gives CASSRGLGGGYEQYF.

The chain couples TRBV11-2 to TRBJ1-5; TRBD1 matches at 7 bases. The V segment lost 2 bases and the J segment 2 bases; nucleotides outside the gene matches: 3. CDR1 is SGHAT, CDR2 FQNNGV, per germline. This CDR3 has 15 amino acids. CDR3 sequence: CASSLTGQGNQPQHF. Written as DNA, the CDR3 is TGTGCCAGCAGCTTAACCGGACAGGGCAATCAGCCCCAGCATTTT.

The table lists this clonotype with a count of one. The chain carries TRBV4-1 and TRBJ2-7; 8 positions match TRBD2. The CDR3 extends over 15 amino acids. The trim removed 0 bases at V and 6 bases at J, leaving 7 bases unmatched. Per the germline V gene, CDR1 is MGHRA and CDR2 is YSYEKL. CDR3 sequence (DNA): TGCGCCAGCAGCCAAGATCCAGCGGGAGTTTTCGAGCAGTACTTC. It is translated as CASSQDPAGVFEQYF.